The T cell receptor beta chain described here comes from a study of naive CD8 T cells in extremely preterm neonates. This CDR3 contains 17 residues. Trimming left V 3 bases short and J 0 bases short, with 15 bases between. The germline gives CDR1 LNHDA, CDR2 SQIVND (reference sequence). TCRdb's copy holds only in-frame clones and misses some; the assay was immunoSEQ multiplex PCR. The sample yields several thousand clones, about 98% seen once. Specimen: naive CD8+ T cells from blood. The clonotype was recovered from a human donor in good health. The V gene is TRBV19, the J gene TRBJ1-5, with a tentative D call TRBD1 (5 bases). The CDR3 region has the DNA TGTGCCAGTAGTATCGCCCTTGACAGATATAGCAATCAGCCCCAGCATTTT. This translates into CASSIALDRYSNQPQHF. Complete variable domain (other parts from reference TRBV19 and TRBJ1-5): DGGITQSPKYLFRKEGQNVTLSCEQNLNHDAMYWYRQDPGQGLRLIYYSQIVNDFQKGDIAEGYSVSREKKESFPLTVTSAQKNPTAFYLCASSIALDRYSNQPQHFGDGTRLSIL.